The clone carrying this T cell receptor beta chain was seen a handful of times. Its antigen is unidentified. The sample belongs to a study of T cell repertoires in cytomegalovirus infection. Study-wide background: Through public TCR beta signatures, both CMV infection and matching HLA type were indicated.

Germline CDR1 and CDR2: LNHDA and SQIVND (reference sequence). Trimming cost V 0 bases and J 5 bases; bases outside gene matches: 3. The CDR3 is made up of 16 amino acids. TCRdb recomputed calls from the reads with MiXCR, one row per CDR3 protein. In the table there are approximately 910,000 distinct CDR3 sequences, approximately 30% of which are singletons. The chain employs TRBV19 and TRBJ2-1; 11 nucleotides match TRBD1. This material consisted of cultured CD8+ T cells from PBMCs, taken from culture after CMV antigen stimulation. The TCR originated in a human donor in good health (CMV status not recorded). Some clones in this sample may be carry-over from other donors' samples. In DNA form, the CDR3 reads TGTGCCAGTAGTATAGATGGGGACAGGGGGGACAATGAGCAGTTCTTC. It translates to CASSIDGDRGDNEQFF.